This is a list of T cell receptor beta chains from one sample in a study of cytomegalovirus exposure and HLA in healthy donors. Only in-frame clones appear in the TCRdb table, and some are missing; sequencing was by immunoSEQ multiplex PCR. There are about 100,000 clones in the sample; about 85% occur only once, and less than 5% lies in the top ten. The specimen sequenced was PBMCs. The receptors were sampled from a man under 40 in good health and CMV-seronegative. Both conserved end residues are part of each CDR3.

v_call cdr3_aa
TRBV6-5 CASSYSRETQYF
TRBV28 CASSLLTEKQFF
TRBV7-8 CASSFPNEKLFF
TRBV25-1 CASSRQYNEQFF
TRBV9 CASSVDGGGETQYF
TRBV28 CASSFSGGLNEKLFF
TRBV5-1 CASSLIPLTGTDTQYF
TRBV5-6 CASSFVTGDGNTIYF
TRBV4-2 CASSQEQGAFTEAFF
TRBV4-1 CASSQEPGLASGEQFF
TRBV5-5 CASSLTTENYGYTF
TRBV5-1 CASSGQQETQYF
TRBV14 CASSQTLAGNEQFF
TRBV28 CASSPQGARPFTEAFF
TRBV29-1 CSVTSGSSYEQYF
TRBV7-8 CASSFREQVNEKLFF
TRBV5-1 CASSLEGGGGLYNEQFF
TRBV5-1 CASSLGDSHTGELFF
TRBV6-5 CASSYSRGEAFF
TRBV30 CAWTPLHLAPLHF
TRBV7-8 CASSPRGWAGKETQYF
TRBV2 CASSEKGAINYGYTF
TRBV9 CASSVSDRGHYNEQFF
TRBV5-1 CASSLEGTSSLEQYF
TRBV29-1 CSVAPRSTDTQYF
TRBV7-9 CASSPQGYGYTF
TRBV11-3 CASSLAGYNEQFF
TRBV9 CASSPTSYRGRGETQYF
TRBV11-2 CASSPNGGGIDTQYF
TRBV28 CASSSGQGVANYGYTF
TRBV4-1 CASSLVPGQPDNYGYTF
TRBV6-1 CASSDSRTLYQPQHF
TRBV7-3 CASSVTGGETQYF
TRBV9 CASSVGPGQLSETQYF
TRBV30 CAWNEGLVPGELFF
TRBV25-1 CASSEQDSYYEKLFF
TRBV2 CASSRDMEETQYF
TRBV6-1 CASSSRTGPNQPQHF
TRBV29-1 CSVGGRDEKLFF
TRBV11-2 CASSLYKQSTDTQYF
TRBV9 CASSTQNTEAFF
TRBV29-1 CSVGQAGNQPQHF
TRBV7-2 CASSLSARLNYEQYF
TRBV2 CASSEARLVGVEQYF
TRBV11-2 CASSHLDFTGYEQYF
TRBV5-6 CASSLGQGVGYGYTF
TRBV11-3 CASSRGLDQETQYF
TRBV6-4 CASSETREQPQHF
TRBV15 CATSRDPGEQETQYF
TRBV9 CASSVGISYEQYF
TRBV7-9 CASSLLGREGKRTDTQYF
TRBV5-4 CASTLGRSQNEQFF
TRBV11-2 CASSFTGPTGELFF
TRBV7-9 CASSPLRTGEDTEAFF
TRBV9 CASSVSSSYEQYF
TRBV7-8 CASSQGLAGGPADTQYF
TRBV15 CATSRVRVYNQPQHF
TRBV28 CASSHGFQSGNYGYTF
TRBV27 CASRKGGNTGELFF